This TCR beta chain comes out of a study of technical replicates of blood from several donors. Germline trimming cut 4 bases from V and 1 base from J; bases unmatched to any gene: 9. The germline gives CDR1 SGDLS, CDR2 YYNGEE. The CDR3 has 17 amino acids. Only in-frame clones appear in the TCRdb table, and some are missing; sequencing was by immunoSEQ multiplex PCR. The sample holds 75,000 to 95,000 clones, less than 95% seen once. The rearrangement joins TRBV9 to TRBJ1-2; 11 bases match TRBD1. The receptor was derived from a human donor in good health. The specimen was T cells isolated from PBMCs. Here the CDR3 reads CASSLGQGANINYGYTF. The CDR3 coding sequence is TGTGCCAGCAGCCTCGGACAGGGGGCCAATATTAACTATGGCTACACCTTC.